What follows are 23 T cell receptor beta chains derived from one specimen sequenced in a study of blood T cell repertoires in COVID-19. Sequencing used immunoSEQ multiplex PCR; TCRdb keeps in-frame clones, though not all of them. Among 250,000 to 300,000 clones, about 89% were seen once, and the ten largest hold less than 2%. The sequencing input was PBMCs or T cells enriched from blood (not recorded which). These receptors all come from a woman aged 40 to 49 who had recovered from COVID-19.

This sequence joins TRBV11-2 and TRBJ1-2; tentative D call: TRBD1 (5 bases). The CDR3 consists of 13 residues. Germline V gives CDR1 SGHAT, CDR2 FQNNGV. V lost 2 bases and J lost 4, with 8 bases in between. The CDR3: CASSLSGPYGYTF. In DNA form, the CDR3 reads TGTGCCAGCAGCTTATCAGGGCCCTATGGCTACACCTTC.

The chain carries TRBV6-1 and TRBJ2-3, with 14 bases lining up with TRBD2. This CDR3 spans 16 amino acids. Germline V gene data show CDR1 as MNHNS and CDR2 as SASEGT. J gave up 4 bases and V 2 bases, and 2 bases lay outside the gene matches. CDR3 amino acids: CASSELTSGGADTQYF. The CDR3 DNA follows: TGTGCCAGCAGTGAATTGACTAGCGGGGGGGCAGATACGCAGTATTTT.

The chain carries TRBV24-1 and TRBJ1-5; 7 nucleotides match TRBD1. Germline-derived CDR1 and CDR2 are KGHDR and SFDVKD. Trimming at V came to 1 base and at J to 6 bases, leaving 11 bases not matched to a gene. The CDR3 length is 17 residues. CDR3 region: CATSDFYRQGLGQPQHF. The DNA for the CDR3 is TGTGCCACCAGTGATTTTTACCGACAGGGTCTGGGTCAGCCCCAGCATTTT.

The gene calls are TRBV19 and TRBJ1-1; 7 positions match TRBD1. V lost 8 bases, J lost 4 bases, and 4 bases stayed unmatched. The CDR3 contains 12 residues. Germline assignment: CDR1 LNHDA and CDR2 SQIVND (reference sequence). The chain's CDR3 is CASGNRGTEAFF. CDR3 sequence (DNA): TGTGCCAGTGGAAACAGGGGCACTGAAGCTTTCTTT.

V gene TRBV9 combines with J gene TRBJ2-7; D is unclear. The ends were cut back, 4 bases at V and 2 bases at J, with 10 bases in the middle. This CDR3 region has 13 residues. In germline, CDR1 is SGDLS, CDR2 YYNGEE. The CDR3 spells CASSFGPTYEQYF. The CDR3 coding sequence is TGTGCCAGCAGCTTTGGGCCTACCTACGAGCAGTACTTC.

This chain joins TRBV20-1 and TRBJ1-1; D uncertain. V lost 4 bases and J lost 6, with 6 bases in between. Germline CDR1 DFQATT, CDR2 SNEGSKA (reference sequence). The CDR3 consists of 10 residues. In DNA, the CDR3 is TGCAGTGCTAAGCGGGCTGAAGCTTTCTTT. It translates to CSAKRAEAFF.

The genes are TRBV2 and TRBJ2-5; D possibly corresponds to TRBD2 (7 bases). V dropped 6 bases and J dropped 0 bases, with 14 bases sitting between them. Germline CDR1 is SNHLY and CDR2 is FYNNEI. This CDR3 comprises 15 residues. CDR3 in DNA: TGTGCCAGCAGGGGGGCTAGCGGAAACCAAGAGACCCAGTACTTC. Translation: CASRGASGNQETQYF.

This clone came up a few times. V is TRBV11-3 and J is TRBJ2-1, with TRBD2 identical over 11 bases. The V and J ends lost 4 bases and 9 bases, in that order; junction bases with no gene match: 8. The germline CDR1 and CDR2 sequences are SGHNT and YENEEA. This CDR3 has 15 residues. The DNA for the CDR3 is TGTGCCAGCAGCTCTAGCGGGGGGTCCACAAGTGAGCAGTTCTTC. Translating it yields CASSSSGGSTSEQFF.

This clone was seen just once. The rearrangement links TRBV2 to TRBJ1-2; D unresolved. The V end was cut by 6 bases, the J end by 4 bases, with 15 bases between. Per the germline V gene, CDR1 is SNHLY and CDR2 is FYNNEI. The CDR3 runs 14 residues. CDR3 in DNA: TGTGCCAGCAGAAGGGAGGTGGGCATCTATGGCTACACCTTC. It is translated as CASRREVGIYGYTF.

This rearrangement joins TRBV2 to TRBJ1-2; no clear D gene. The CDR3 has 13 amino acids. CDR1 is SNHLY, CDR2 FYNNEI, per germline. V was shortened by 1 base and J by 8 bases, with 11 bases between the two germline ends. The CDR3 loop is CASSEGQMRGYTF. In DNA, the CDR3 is TGTGCCAGCAGTGAAGGTCAGATGAGGGGCTACACCTTC.

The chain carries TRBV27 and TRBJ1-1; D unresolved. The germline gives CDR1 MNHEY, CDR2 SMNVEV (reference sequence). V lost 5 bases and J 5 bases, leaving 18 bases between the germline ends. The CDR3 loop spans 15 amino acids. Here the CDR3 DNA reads TGTGCCAGCAGTCAATCGGGGTGGGAGCTAACTGAAGCTTTCTTT. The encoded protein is CASSQSGWELTEAFF.

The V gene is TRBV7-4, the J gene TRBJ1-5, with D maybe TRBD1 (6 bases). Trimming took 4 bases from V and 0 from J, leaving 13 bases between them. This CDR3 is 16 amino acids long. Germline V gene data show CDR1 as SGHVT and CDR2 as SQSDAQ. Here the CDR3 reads CASSSTGSYSNQPQHF. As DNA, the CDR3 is TGTGCCAGCAGCTCCACAGGGTCTTATAGCAATCAGCCCCAGCATTTT.

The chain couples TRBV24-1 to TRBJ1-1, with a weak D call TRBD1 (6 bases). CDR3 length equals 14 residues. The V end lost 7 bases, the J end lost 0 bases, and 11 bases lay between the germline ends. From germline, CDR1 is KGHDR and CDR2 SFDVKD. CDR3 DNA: TGTGCCACCAGCCCAACAGGGTTGAACACTGAAGCTTTCTTT. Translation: CATSPTGLNTEAFF.

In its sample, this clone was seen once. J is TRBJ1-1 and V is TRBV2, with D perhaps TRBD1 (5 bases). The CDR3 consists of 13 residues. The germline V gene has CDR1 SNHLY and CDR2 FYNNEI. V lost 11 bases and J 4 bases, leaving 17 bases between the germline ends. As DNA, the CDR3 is TGTGCCGACGGGGGAGCGTCTGGCACTGAAGCTTTCTTT. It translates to CADGGASGTEAFF.

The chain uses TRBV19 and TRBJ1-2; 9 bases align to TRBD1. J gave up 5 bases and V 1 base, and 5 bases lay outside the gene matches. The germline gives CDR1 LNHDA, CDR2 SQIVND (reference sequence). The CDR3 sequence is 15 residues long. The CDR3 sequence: CASSIAGTGRYGYTF. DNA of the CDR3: TGTGCCAGTAGTATAGCCGGGACAGGGAGGTATGGCTACACCTTC. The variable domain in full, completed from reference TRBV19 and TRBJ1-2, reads DGGITQSPKYLFRKEGQNVTLSCEQNLNHDAMYWYRQDPGQGLRLIYYSQIVNDFQKGDIAEGYSVSREKKESFPLTVTSAQKNPTAFYLCASSIAGTGRYGYTFGSGTRLTVV.

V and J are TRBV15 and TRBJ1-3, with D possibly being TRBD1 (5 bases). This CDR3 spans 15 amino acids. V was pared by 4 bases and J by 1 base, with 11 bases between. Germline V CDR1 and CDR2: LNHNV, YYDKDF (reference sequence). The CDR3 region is CATSISGGSGNTIYF. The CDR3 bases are TGTGCCACCAGCATCTCCGGGGGTTCTGGAAACACCATATATTTT.

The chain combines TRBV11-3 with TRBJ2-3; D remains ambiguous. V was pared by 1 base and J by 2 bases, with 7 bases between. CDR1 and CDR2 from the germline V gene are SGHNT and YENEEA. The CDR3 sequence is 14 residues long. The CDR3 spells CASSLGGLTDTQYF. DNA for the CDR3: TGTGCCAGCAGCTTAGGTGGCCTCACAGATACGCAGTATTTT.

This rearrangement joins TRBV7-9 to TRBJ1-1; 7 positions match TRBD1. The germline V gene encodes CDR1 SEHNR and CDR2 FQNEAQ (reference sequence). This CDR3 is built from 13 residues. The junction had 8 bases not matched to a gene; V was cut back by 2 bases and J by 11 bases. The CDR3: CASSLNQGDRAFF. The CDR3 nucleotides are TGTGCCAGCAGCTTAAATCAGGGGGATAGGGCTTTCTTT. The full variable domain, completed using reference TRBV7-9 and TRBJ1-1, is DTGVSQNPRHKITKRGQNVTFRCDPISEHNRLYWYRQTLGQGPEFLTYFQNEAQLEKSRLLSDRFSAERPKGSFSTLEIQRTEQGDSAMYLCASSLNQGDRAFFGQGTRLTVV.

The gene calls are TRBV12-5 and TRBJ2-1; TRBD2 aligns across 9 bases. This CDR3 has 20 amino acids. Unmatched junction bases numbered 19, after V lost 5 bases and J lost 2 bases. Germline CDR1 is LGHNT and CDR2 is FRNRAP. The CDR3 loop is CASGPLPGGRAVGTYNEQFF. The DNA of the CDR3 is TGTGCTAGTGGTCCCCTCCCTGGCGGGAGGGCCGTAGGGACCTACAATGAGCAGTTCTTC.

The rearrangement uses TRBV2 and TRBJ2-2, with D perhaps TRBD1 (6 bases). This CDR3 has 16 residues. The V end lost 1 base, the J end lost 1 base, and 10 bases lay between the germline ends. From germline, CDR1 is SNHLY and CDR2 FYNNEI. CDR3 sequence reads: CASSEGVTGNTGELFF. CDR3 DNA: TGTGCCAGCAGTGAAGGGGTGACAGGGAACACCGGGGAGCTGTTTTTT.

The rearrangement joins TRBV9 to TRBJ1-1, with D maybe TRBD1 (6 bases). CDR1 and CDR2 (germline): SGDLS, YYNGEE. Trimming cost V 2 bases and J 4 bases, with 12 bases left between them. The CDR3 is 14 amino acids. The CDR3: CASSVQQGSTEAFF. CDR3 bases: TGTGCCAGCAGCGTTCAACAGGGATCCACTGAAGCTTTCTTT.

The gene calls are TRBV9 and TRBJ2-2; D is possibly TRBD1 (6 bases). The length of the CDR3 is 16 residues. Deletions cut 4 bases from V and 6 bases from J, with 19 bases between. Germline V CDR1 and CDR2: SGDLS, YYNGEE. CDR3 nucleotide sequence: TGTGCCAGCAGCCCCAACCACAGGGTTGACGCCGGGGAGCTGTTTTTT. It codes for CASSPNHRVDAGELFF.

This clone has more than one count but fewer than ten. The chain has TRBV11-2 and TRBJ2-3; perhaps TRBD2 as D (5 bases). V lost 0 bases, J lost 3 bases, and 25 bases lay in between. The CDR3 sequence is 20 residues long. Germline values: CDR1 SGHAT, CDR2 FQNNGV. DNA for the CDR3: TGTGCCAGCAGCTTAGATGCCCAACGCCTGAGGTCCGGGAAGACAGATACGCAGTATTTT. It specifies CASSLDAQRLRSGKTDTQYF. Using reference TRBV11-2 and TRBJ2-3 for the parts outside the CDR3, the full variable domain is EAGVAQSPRYKIIEKRQSVAFWCNPISGHATLYWYQQILGQGPKLLIQFQNNGVVDDSQLPKDRFSAERLKGVDSTLKIQPAKLEDSAVYLCASSLDAQRLRSGKTDTQYFGPGTRLTVL.